The 6 T cell receptor beta chains below come from one sample, sequenced in a study of metastatic and nonmetastatic thyroid tumors. No treatment had been given to any patient before thyroid surgery. TCRdb reanalyzed the PCR reads via MiXCR. The top ten clones hold about 11% of a sample with tens of thousands of clones, approximately 11% of them seen once. Sequenced sample: blood. These receptors were taken from a female donor with papillary thyroid cancer or a benign thyroid nodule (not recorded which). Some clones in this sample may be carry-over from other donors' samples.

This clone was observed many times. V usage is TRBV9 and J usage is TRBJ1-3, with D uncertain. The CDR3 contains 13 residues. From germline, CDR1 is SGDLS and CDR2 YYNGEE. The V gene lost 0 bases and the J gene lost 3 bases, with 4 bases spanning the gap. The CDR3 sequence: CASSVEGGNTIYF. In DNA, the CDR3 is TGTGCCAGCAGCGTAGAGGGTGGAAACACCATATATTTT.

The table lists this clone with many counts. The chain couples TRBV2 to TRBJ1-2, with TRBD1 matching 8 bases. Germline lookup yields CDR1 SNHLY and CDR2 FYNNEI. The CDR3 is 15 residues long. Trimming at V came to 6 bases and at J to 1 base, leaving 7 bases not matched to a gene. In DNA, the CDR3 is TGTGCCAGCAGGACGACAGGGGATCTTAACTATGGCTACACCTTC. Translation gives CASRTTGDLNYGYTF.

This clone has at least ten counts. The chain joins TRBV6-1 to TRBJ1-5; weak D call: TRBD1 (5 bases). This CDR3 comprises 13 residues. The V end lost 5 bases, the J end lost 7 bases, and 12 bases lay between the germline ends. CDR1 is MNHNS, CDR2 SASEGT, per germline. In DNA form, the CDR3 reads TGTGCCAGCAGTATTACTAGGGGCCAGCCCCAGCATTTT. Protein: CASSITRGQPQHF.

This clone was observed many times. The chain carries TRBV10-3 and TRBJ1-3, with D unclear. The germline V gene encodes CDR1 ENHRY and CDR2 SYGVKD. Trimming cost V 4 bases and J 0 bases, with 10 bases left between them. The CDR3 sequence is 15 residues long. The DNA of the CDR3 is TGTGCCATCAGTGCGGACGGAAACTCTGGAAACACCATATATTTT. Its protein is CAISADGNSGNTIYF.

At least ten counts were recorded for this clone. The genes are TRBV6-5 and TRBJ1-1; D unclear. Germline V gene lookup returns CDR1 MNHEY and CDR2 SVGAGI. Trimming shortened V by 0 bases and J by 0 bases, and 2 bases separated the two germline ends. This CDR3 is built from 13 residues. CDR3 in amino acids: CASSYSVNTEAFF. The DNA for the CDR3 is TGTGCCAGCAGTTACTCAGTGAACACTGAAGCTTTCTTT.

This clone showed up many times. The V call is TRBV29-1, the J call TRBJ2-1; 7 bases are shared with TRBD2. In germline, CDR1 is SQVTM, CDR2 ANQGSEA. This CDR3 is 14 amino acids long. J was trimmed by 8 bases and V by 0 bases; bases with no gene match: 7. The CDR3 bases are TGCAGCGTTGAAGATCGGACTAGTTGGGATGAGCAGTTCTTC. This translates into CSVEDRTSWDEQFF.